This TCR beta chain was sequenced in a study of regulatory T cells in long-lasting Graves disease. Building the TCR beta libraries relied on iRepertoire HTBI primers, and CDR3 regions underwent Arm-PCR. One entry per CDR3 protein results from TCRdb running MiXCR on the multiplex PCR reads. Here the sample spans some 350,000 distinct CDR3 sequences, 15% to 20% being singletons. This clonotype was counted many times. With 6 bases removed from V and 0 bases from J, the gap between germline ends came to 10 bases. CDR3 length: 14 amino acids. Germline CDR1 and CDR2: SGHRS and YFSETQ. Time point defined: newly diagnosed GD, antithyroid drugs for less than 3 months. PBMC-extracted RNA yielded the TCR library. The same sample was also studied in work on T cells in Graves' hyperthyroidism and ophthalmopathy. That publication notes: A set of HTBI primers served as the primers for a first-round RT-PCR of the TCR CDR3. Clonotypes that were expanded in thyroid above 0.001 mostly appeared in blood too.

The TCR was taken from a woman aged 18 to 35 with Graves disease. Sequenced material: peripheral blood mononuclear cells (PBMCs), taken at new diagnosis, from a patient treated with antithyroid drugs. The chain uses TRBV5-1 and TRBJ1-3; D might be TRBD1 (6 bases). CDR3: CASTEGHSGNTIYF. In DNA form, the CDR3 reads TGCGCCAGCACCGAGGGACACTCTGGAAACACCATATATTTT.